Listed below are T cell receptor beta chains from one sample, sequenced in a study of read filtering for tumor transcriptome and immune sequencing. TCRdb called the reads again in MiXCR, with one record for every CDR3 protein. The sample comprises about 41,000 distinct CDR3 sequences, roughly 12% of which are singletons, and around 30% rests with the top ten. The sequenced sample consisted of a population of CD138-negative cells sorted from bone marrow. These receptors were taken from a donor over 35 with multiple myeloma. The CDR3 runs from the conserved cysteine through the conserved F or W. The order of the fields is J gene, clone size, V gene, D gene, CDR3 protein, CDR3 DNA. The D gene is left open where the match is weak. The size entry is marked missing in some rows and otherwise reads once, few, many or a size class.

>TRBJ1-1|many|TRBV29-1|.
CSVDRGGWRTEAFF
TGCAGCGTTGATCGGGGGGGATGGAGGACTGAAGCTTTCTTT
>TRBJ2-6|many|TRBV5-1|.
CASSLGVGPGANVLTF
TGCGCCAGCAGCTTGGGGGTCGGACCTGGGGCCAACGTCCTGACTTTC
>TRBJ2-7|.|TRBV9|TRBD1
CASSVDGTEAYEQYF
TGTGCCAGCAGCGTAGACGGGACAGAGGCCTACGAGCAGTACTTC
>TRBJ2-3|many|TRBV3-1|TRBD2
CASSQDLSASGGTSTDTQYF
TGTGCCAGCAGCCAAGATCTTTCGGCTAGCGGGGGAACTAGCACAGATACGCAGTATTTT
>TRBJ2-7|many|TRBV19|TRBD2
CASSSLLAGNYEQYF
TGTGCCAGTAGTTCTTTACTAGCGGGAAACTACGAGCAGTACTTC
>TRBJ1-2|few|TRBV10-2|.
CASSESDRHWGYTF
TGCGCCAGCAGTGAGTCGGATCGGCACTGGGGCTACACCTTC
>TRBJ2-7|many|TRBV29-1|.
CSVVAGEYEQYF
TGCAGCGTTGTGGCAGGGGAGTACGAGCAGTACTTC
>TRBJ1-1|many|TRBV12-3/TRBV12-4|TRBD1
CASSHGQGRTEAFF
TGTGCCAGCAGCCACGGACAGGGCCGCACTGAAGCTTTCTTT
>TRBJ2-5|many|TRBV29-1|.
CSPLRGRQETQYF
TGCAGCCCTCTGCGCGGGCGGCAAGAGACCCAGTACTTC
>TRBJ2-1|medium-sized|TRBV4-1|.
CASSQDSGSYNEQFF
TGCGCCAGCAGCCAAGATAGCGGATCCTACAATGAGCAGTTCTTC
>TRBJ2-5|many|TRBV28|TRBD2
CASSQAGSQETQYF
TGTGCCAGCAGTCAAGCGGGATCCCAAGAGACCCAGTACTTC
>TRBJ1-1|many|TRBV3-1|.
CASSRDLGNTEAFF
TGTGCCAGCAGCCGAGACCTCGGGAACACTGAAGCTTTCTTT
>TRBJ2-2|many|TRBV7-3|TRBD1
CASSKDRATGELFF
TGTGCCAGCAGCAAGGACAGGGCCACCGGGGAGCTGTTTTTT
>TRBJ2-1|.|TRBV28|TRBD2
CASSLGGLAGYWFF
TGTGCCAGCAGTTTGGGCGGACTAGCGGGATACTGGTTCTTC
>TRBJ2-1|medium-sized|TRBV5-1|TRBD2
CATPRASGDNEQFF
TGCGCCACCCCCCGGGCTAGCGGTGACAATGAGCAGTTCTTC
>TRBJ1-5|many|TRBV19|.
CASSIVRGIDNQPQHF
TGTGCCAGTAGTATAGTGAGAGGGATTGACAATCAGCCCCAGCATTTT
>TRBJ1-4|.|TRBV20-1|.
CSGTPTNEKLFF
TGCAGTGGGACACCAACTAATGAAAAACTGTTTTTT
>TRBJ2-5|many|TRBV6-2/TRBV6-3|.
CASSYAPGRGSETQYF
TGTGCCAGCAGTTACGCCCCAGGCCGGGGGTCGGAGACCCAGTACTTC
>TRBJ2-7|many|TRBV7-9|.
CASSSTRDAMGEQYF
TGTGCCAGCAGCTCGACCCGGGACGCGATGGGGGAGCAGTACTTC
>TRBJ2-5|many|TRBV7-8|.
CASRNLTGETQYF
TGTGCCAGCAGAAATTTGACTGGGGAGACCCAGTACTTC
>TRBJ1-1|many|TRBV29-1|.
CSVVVGADHTEAFF
TGCAGCGTTGTTGTGGGGGCAGACCACACTGAAGCTTTCTTT
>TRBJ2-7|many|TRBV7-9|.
CASSLQGNEQYF
TGTGCCAGCAGCCTCCAGGGGAACGAGCAGTACTTC
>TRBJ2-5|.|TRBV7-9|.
CASGKETQYF
TGTGCCAGCGGTAAAGAGACCCAGTACTTC
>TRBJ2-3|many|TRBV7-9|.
CASSLLGRGYF
TGTGCCAGCAGCCTTCTAGGTCGAGGGTATTTT
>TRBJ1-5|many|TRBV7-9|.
CASSLQGGNQPQHF
TGTGCCAGCAGCTTACAGGGAGGCAATCAGCCCCAGCATTTT
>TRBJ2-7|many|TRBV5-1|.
CASSLAAQGRNEQYF
TGCGCCAGCAGCTTGGCCGCACAGGGAAGGAACGAGCAGTACTTC
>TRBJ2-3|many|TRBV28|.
CASNRQLPANGDTQYF
TGTGCCAGCAACCGACAGCTTCCGGCCAATGGAGATACGCAGTATTTT
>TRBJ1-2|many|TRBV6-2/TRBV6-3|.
CASSPQEYGYTF
TGTGCCAGCAGTCCACAGGAATATGGCTACACCTTC
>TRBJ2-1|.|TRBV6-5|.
CASDSGSASYNEQFF
TGTGCCAGCGATAGCGGTAGCGCATCCTACAATGAGCAGTTCTTC
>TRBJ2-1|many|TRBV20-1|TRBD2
CSAIQTSGPDNEQFF
TGCAGTGCTATCCAGACTAGCGGGCCAGACAATGAGCAGTTCTTC
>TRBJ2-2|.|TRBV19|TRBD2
CASTASGTITGELFF
TGTGCCAGTACCGCGAGCGGGACCATCACCGGGGAGCTGTTTTTT
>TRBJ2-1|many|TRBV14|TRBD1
CASSPSGTAYNEQFF
TGTGCCAGCAGTCCGTCCGGGACAGCCTACAATGAGCAGTTCTTC
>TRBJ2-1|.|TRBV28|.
CAGSLNDPGANEQFF
TGTGCCGGCAGCTTAAACGATCCGGGGGCGAATGAGCAGTTCTTC
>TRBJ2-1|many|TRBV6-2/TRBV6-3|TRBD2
CASMTSGSGQQFF
TGTGCCAGCATGACTAGCGGGAGTGGACAGCAGTTCTTC
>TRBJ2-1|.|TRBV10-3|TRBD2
CAISESTGTSGRNEQFF
TGTGCCATCAGTGAGTCTACGGGGACTAGCGGGAGAAATGAGCAGTTCTTC
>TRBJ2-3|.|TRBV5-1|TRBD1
CASSDRDSIDTLYF
TGCGCCAGCAGCGACCGGGACAGCATAGATACGCTGTATTTT
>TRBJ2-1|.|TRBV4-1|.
CASSQARNEQFF
TGCGCCAGCAGCCAAGCTCGCAATGAGCAGTTCTTC
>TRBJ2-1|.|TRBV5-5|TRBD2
CASSQTSGSPYNEQFF
TGTGCCAGCAGCCAAACTAGCGGGTCTCCCTACAATGAGCAGTTCTTC
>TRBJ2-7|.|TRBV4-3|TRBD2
CASSQEGGGGQYF
TGCGCCAGCAGCCAAGAGGGAGGCGGGGGGCAGTACTTC
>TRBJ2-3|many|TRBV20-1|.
CSASRQGGVTDTQYF
TGCAGTGCCTCCCGTCAGGGCGGGGTCACAGATACGCAGTATTTT